A selection of T cell receptor beta chains follows, all from one sample in a study of regulatory T cells in long-lasting Graves disease. Via MiXCR, TCRdb re-called the multiplex PCR reads, giving one row per CDR3 protein. The data contain fewer than 450,000 distinct CDR3 sequences, 15% of them singletons. These data were also reused for a study on T cells in Graves' hyperthyroidism and ophthalmopathy.

The sequencing used peripheral blood mononuclear cells (PBMCs), collected at new diagnosis, from a patient treated with antithyroid drugs. These receptors came from a middle-aged woman with Graves disease. CDR3s include the opening cysteine and the closing phenylalanine or tryptophan. D genes are given only for firm matches. Size tells how often a clone was seen (once, few, many) or the class of an expanded clone, and some rows leave it out.

size,V,D,length,J,CDR3
.,TRBV20-1,TRBD1,16,TRBJ1-6,CSARPAGTGWASPLHF
many,TRBV5-1,TRBD1,15,TRBJ2-3,CASSLGQGAARAQYF
many,TRBV7-6,.,17,TRBJ2-7,CASSLAGPAGDSYEQYF
few,TRBV27,TRBD2,17,TRBJ2-7,CASSPGLGLAGNYEQYF
many,TRBV20-1,TRBD2,14,TRBJ2-3,CSAGAGGYTDTQYF
few,TRBV12-3/TRBV12-4,.,12,TRBJ2-1,CAPGAHLDEQFF
.,TRBV6-5,.,15,TRBJ2-5,CASSYVQGLRETQYF
many,TRBV2,TRBD2,15,TRBJ2-7,CASSELAGGSREQYF
many,TRBV6-5,.,16,TRBJ2-5,CASSYYRSVYQETQYF
.,TRBV28,.,13,TRBJ1-1,CASSPRGGLWAFF
many,TRBV12-3/TRBV12-4,TRBD1,13,TRBJ1-1,CASSLGTGGIAFF
few,TRBV6-2/TRBV6-3,.,13,TRBJ2-7,CASSYSREYEQYF
few,TRBV11-2,TRBD2,16,TRBJ2-1,CASSSSSGRARDEQFF
many,TRBV7-9,TRBD1,16,TRBJ2-1,CASSPTGTGSGYEQFF
many,TRBV7-9,TRBD1,13,TRBJ2-7,CAGRTGETYEQYF
once,TRBV2,.,16,TRBJ1-4,CASSDDGWGVNEKLFF
.,TRBV4-3,TRBD1,16,TRBJ2-5,CASSQEQGSGQETQYF
.,TRBV5-1,.,14,TRBJ1-1,CASSAGYLNTEAFF